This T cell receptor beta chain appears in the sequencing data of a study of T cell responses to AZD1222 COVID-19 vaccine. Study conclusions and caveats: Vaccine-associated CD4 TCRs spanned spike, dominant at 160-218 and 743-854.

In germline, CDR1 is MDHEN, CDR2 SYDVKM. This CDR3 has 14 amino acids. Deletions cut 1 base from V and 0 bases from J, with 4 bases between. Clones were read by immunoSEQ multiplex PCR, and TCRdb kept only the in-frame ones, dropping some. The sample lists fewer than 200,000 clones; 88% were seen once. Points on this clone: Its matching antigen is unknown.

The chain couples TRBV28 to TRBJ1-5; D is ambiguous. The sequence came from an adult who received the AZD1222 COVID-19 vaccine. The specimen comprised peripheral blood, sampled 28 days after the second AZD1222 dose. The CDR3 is CASSLYGSNQPQHF. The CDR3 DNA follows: TGTGCCAGCAGTTTATACGGTAGCAATCAGCCCCAGCATTTT.